This T cell receptor beta chain came from a study of CD8 T cell repertoires and HIV-1 epitope variants (dated by TCRdb to the early 2020s). For the study in its entirety: In separate culture wells, T cells were stimulated with each of twenty-five peptides that represented autologous and known Gag and Nef epitope variants. The epitopes tested covered three Gag epitope families plus Nef HW9 and YT9. Running each culture condition in triplicate, except for one peptide done in duplicate, gave a total of around 90 T cell cultures. Cultures were maintained for 10 days in IMDM with gentamicin, and half-media changes adding IL-2, IL-7 and IL-15 were performed on days 3 and 7. Control conditions included a CMV, EBV and flu peptide pool, the Ebola AY9 epitope as negative control, and a no-peptide well. T cells were enriched with the EasySep Human T Cell Enrichment Kit and co-cultured with equal numbers of autologous T cell-negative cells as antigen-presenting cells. A 1M T cell aliquot was kept as an uncultured baseline condition, separate from the 83 T cell cultures. Summary of the overall study and its limitations: A handful of clonotypes recognized the Nef KF9 family and one clonotype recognized the HW9 family, while no responses were seen to the TAALDMSHF plasma variant. Of the nine antigen-specific TCR beta clonotypes identified, five to seven appeared cross-reactive for autologous or known escape epitope variants. The assay identified only TCR beta chains and indicated proliferation in response to antigen, without indicating T cell function or cytokine profile.

This clone was counted a few times. Its antigen remains undetermined. No clone much larger than this one lies a single base away; base qualities are absent. Sequencing of TCR beta CDR3 regions was performed at survey depth on the immunoSEQ platform. The QIAamp DNA micro kit was used to extract genomic DNA from every cultured and uncultured CD8+ T cell population. As for how the authors treated the data: Any sample with under 5,000 productive reads was excluded, and this exclusion removed about 6% of the roughly 80 cultures stimulated with HIV peptides. Sequences were trimmed to CDR3 by a MANAFEST web app, and nonproductive sequences, CDR3s under 5 amino acids, and sequences not starting with C or ending with F/W were removed. Antigen-specific clonotypes had to expand in at least 2 of 3 replicates versus no-peptide control at FDR 0.01, only within one epitope family. A frequency at least fivefold higher than in wells stimulated with peptides from other epitope families was additionally required for specific clonotypes. TCRdb stores this immuneACCESS table with in-frame sequences only. Part of the clones is absent; in the studies checked, under half of the shortfall reflects unresolved V genes, and no reason is known for the rest. The D gene and trimming were derived from the DNA, and the V and J assignments and clone size from that table. A total of 80,000 to 95,000 clones appear in this sample, approximately 70% of them only once. The top ten hold 20% to 30% of the sample.

The EasySep Human CD8+ T Cell Enrichment Kit was used on day 10 to isolate CD8+ T cells from every culture. The trim is 11 bases for V and 4 bases for J, with a gap of 6 bases between the germline ends. Including cysteine and phenylalanine, the CDR3 has 10 amino acids. The only DNA kept is the CDR3, 30 bases in frame from the first base. CDR1 and CDR2, per the germline V gene (reference sequence), are SEHNR and FQNEAQ. This receptor was obtained from a male donor with HIV. In this chain, TRBV7-9 is recombined with TRBJ1-3; the D gene cannot be named for sure. Sequenced input: uncultured baseline CD8+ T cells from peripheral blood mononuclear cells (PBMCs). The DNA sequence is TGTGCCCTGGGGGGAAACACCATATATTTT. Translation gives CALGGNTIYF. The variable domain in full, with residues beyond the CDR3 obtained from the reference TRBV7-9 and TRBJ1-3 genes, is DTGVSQNPRHKITKRGQNVTFRCDPISEHNRLYWYRQTLGQGPEFLTYFQNEAQLEKSRLLSDRFSAERPKGSFSTLEIQRTEQGDSAMYLCALGGNTIYFGEGSWLTVV.